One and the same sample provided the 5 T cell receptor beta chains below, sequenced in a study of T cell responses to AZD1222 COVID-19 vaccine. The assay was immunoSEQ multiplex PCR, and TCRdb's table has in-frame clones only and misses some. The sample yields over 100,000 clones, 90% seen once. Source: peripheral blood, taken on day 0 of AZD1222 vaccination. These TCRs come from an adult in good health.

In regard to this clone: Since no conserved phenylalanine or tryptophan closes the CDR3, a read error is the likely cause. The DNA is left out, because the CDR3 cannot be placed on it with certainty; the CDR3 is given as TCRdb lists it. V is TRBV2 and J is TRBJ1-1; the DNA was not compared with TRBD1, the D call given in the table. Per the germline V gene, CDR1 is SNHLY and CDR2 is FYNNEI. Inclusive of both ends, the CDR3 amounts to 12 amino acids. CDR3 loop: CASSVRQGETET.

CDR3: CASSPSNRADYGYTF. As DNA, the CDR3 is TGTGCCAGCTCACCATCGAACAGGGCGGACTATGGCTACACCTTC. This chain links TRBV18 with TRBJ1-2; tentative D call: TRBD1 (6 bases). Trimming took off 2 bases at V and 3 bases at J, with 13 bases between the two ends. The V gene's germline CDR1 is KGHSH and CDR2 LQKENI. The CDR3 covers 15 residues.

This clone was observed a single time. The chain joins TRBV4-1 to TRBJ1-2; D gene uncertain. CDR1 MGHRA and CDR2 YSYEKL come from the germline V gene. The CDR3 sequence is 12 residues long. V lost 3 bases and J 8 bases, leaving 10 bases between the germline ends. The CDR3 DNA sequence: TGCGCCAGCAGCCAGAGAGCAAGGGGCTACACCTTC. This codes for CASSQRARGYTF.

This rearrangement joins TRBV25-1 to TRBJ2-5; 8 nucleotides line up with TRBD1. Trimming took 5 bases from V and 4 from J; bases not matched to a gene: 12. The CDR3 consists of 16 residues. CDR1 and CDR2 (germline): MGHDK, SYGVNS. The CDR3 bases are TGTGCCAGCAGTCTCCCTCGGACAGGGTGGGCAGAGACCCAGTACTTC. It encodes CASSLPRTGWAETQYF.

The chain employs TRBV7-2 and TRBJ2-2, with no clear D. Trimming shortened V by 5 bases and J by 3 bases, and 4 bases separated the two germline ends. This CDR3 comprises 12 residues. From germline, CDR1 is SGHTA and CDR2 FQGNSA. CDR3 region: CASSRYTGELFF. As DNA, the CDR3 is TGTGCCAGCAGCCGCTACACCGGGGAGCTGTTTTTT.